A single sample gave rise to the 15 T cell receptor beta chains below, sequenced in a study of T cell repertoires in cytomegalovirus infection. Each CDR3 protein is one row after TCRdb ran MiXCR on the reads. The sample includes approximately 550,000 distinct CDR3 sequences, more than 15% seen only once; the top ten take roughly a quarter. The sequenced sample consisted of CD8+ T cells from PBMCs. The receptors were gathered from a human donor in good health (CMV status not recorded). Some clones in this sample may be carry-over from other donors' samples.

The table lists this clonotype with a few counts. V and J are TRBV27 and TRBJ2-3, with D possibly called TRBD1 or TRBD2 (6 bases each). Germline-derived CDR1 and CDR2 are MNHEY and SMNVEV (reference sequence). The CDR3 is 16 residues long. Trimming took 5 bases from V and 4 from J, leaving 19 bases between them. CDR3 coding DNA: TGTGCCAGCAGTCCGAGCGGAGAGGGGGAGGCAGATACGCAGTATTTT. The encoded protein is CASSPSGEGEADTQYF.

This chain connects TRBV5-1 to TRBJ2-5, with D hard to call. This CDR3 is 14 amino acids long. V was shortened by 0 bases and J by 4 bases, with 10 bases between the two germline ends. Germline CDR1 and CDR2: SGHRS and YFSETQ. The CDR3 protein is CASSLEDRTETQYF. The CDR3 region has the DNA TGCGCCAGCAGCTTGGAAGACCGCACAGAGACCCAGTACTTC.

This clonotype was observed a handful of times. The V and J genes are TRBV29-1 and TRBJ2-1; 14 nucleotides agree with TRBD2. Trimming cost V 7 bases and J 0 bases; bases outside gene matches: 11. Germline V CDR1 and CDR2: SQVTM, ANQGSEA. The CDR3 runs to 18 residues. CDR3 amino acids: CSAEGLAGAKSSYNEQFF. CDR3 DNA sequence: TGCAGCGCTGAGGGACTAGCGGGGGCCAAGAGCTCCTACAATGAGCAGTTCTTC.

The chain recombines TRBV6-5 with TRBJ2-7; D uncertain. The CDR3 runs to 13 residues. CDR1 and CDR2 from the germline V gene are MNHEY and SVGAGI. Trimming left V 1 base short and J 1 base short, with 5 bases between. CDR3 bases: TGTGCCAGCAGTTACTTACAGTCCTACGAGCAGTACTTC. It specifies CASSYLQSYEQYF.

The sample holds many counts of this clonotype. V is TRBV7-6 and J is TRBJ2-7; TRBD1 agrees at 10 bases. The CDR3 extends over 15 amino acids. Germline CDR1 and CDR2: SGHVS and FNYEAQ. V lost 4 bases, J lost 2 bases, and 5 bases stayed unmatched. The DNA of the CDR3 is TGTGCCAGCAGCTCGGGAGGGACAGGGGCCTACGAGCAGTACTTC. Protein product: CASSSGGTGAYEQYF.

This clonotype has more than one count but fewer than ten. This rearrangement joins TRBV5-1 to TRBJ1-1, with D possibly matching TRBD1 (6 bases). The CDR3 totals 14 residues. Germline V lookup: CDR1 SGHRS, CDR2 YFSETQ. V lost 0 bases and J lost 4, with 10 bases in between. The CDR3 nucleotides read TGCGCCAGCAGCTTGGACAGGGCGGCCACTGAAGCTTTCTTT. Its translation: CASSLDRAATEAFF. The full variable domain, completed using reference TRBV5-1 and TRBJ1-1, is KAGVTQTPRYLIKTRGQQVTLSCSPISGHRSVSWYQQTPGQGLQFLFEYFSETQRNKGNFPGRFSGRQFSNSRSEMNVSTLELGDSALYLCASSLDRAATEAFFGQGTRLTVV.

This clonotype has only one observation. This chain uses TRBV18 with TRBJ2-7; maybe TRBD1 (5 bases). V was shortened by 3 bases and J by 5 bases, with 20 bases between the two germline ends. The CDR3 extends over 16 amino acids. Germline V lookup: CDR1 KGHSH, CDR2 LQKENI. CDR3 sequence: CASSPRPVGRLDEQYF. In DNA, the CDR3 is TGTGCCAGCTCACCCCGCCCGGTGGGGCGGTTAGACGAGCAGTACTTC. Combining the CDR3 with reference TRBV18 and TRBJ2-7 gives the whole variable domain NAGVMQNPRHLVRRRGQEARLRCSPMKGHSHVYWYRQLPEEGLKFMVYLQKENIIDESGMPKERFSAEFPKEGPSILRIQQVVRGDSAAYFCASSPRPVGRLDEQYFGPGTRLTVT.

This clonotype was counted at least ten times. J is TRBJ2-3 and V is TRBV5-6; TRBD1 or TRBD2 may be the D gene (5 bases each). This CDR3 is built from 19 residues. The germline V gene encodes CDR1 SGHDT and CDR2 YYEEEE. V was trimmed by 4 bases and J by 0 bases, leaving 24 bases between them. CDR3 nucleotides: TGTGCCAGCAGCAGGGGAACAGGACTCCTGAGGAGGAGCACAGATACGCAGTATTTT. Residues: CASSRGTGLLRRSTDTQYF. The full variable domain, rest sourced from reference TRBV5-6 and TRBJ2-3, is DAGVTQSPTHLIKTRGQQVTLRCSPKSGHDTVSWYQQALGQGPQFIFQYYEEEERQRGNFPDRFSGHQFPNYSSELNVNALLLGDSALYLCASSRGTGLLRRSTDTQYFGPGTRLTVL.

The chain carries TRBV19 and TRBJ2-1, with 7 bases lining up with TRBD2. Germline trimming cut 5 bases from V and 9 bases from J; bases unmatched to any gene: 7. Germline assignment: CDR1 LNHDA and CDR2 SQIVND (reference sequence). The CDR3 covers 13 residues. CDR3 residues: CASSPWGGGEQFF. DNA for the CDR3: TGTGCCAGTAGTCCCTGGGGGGGGGGTGAGCAGTTCTTC.

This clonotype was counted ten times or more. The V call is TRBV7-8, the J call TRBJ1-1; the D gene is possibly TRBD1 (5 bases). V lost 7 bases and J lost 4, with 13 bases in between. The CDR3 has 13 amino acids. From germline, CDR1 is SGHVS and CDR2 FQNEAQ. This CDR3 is CASTFGGRTEAFF. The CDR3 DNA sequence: TGTGCCAGCACCTTCGGGGGACGCACTGAAGCTTTCTTT.

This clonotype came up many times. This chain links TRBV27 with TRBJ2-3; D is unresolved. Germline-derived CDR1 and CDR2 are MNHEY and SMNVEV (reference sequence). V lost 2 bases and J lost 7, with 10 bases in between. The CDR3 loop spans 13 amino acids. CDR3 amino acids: CASSLTPGYTQYF. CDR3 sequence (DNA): TGTGCCAGCAGTTTAACACCAGGCTATACGCAGTATTTT.

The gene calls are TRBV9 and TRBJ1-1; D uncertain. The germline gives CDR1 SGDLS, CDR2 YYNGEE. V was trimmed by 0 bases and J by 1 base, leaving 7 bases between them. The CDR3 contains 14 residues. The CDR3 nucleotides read TGTGCCAGCAGCGTAGCATCAGCGAACACTGAAGCTTTCTTT. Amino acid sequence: CASSVASANTEAFF.

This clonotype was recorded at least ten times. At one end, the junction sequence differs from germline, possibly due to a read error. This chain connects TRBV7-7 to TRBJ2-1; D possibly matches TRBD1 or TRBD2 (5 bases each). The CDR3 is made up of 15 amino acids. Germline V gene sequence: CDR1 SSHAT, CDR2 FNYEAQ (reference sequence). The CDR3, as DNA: TGTGCTAGCAGCCCAGGGACGGTGTTGTACAATGAGCAGTTCTTC. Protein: CASSPGTVLYNEQFF.

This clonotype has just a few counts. This CDR3 is CASSGGQGLNTEAFF. The CDR3 coding sequence is TGTGCCAGCAGCGGGGGACAGGGGTTGAACACTGAAGCTTTCTTT. This chain uses TRBV7-3 with TRBJ1-1, with 10 bases that match TRBD1. CDR3 length: 15 residues. V lost 5 bases, J lost 0 bases, and 3 bases stayed unmatched. CDR1 is SGHTA and CDR2 is FQGTGA in the germline V gene.

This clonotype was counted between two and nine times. DNA for the CDR3: TGTGCCAGCAGTGCTTTTTGGGATCCCTACAATGAGCAGTTCTTC. Its translation: CASSAFWDPYNEQFF. J is TRBJ2-1 and V is TRBV6-1; D is uncertain. Germline lookup yields CDR1 MNHNS and CDR2 SASEGT. This CDR3 contains 15 residues. Trimming removed 4 bases from V and 2 bases from J, with 12 bases in between.